Listed here are 2 T cell receptor beta chains from one sample, sequenced in a study of graft-versus-host responses after intestinal transplantation. Data came from immunoSEQ multiplex PCR; TCRdb stores just in-frame clones and leaves some out. The table has over 15,000 clones, approximately 89% seen once. The source material was PBMCs, sampled just over 230 days after intestinal transplant. These TCRs come from a human patient who received an intestinal transplant, so some T cells may come from the graft donor.

This clone was detected only a few times. CDR3 amino acids: CASSRRTENEKLFF. CDR3 bases: TGTGCCAGCAGTCGTCGGACGGAGAATGAAAAACTGTTTTTT. The J gene is TRBJ1-4, the V gene TRBV21-1. TRBV21-1 is annotated as a pseudogene. The CDR3 extends over 14 amino acids.

The chain couples TRBV6-4 to TRBJ2-3; D remains unclear. V was pared by 2 bases and J by 1 base, with 4 bases between. Germline CDR1 reads MRHNA; CDR2 reads SNTAGT. This CDR3 has 13 residues. The DNA for the CDR3 is TGTGCCAGCAGTGACAGGGGCACAGATACGCAGTATTTT. This translates into CASSDRGTDTQYF.